The text below deals with one T cell receptor (beta chain). This sample is drawn from a study of control samples from healthy donors and cancer patients. TCRdb's table, derived via immunoSEQ multiplex PCR, lists solely in-frame clones and lacks some. The sample comprises over 85,000 clones, approximately 84% of which are singletons, and over 30% rests with the top ten. V dropped 7 bases and J dropped 7 bases, with 16 bases sitting between them. Germline CDR1 reads MDHEN; CDR2 reads SYDVKM. The CDR3 loop spans 13 amino acids. The sequence was collected from a man aged 65-85 years with lung cancer. Sequences were obtained from PBMCs. The V call is TRBV28, the J call TRBJ1-2; D gene unclear. CDR3 sequence: CASTGRGSSGYTF. For the CDR3, the DNA is TGTGCCAGCACAGGTCGGGGAAGTTCTGGCTACACCTTC.